The 9 T cell receptor beta chains below all came from one sample that was sequenced in a study of T cells after yellow fever vaccination. TCRdb re-derived calls from the 5' RACE reads in MiXCR, one entry per CDR3 protein. Of around 250,000 distinct CDR3 sequences detected, about 7% appear once; the ten largest clones hold about 0.9%. The sample was CD4+ T cells sorted from PBMCs, taken 15 days after the yellow fever booster vaccination. The receptors stem from a man aged 25 to 40 who received the YFV17D yellow fever vaccine.

This clonotype has a count of ten or more. In nucleotides, the CDR3 is TGTGCCAGCAGCCGACAGGGGGCCGGAGATACGCAGTATTTT. Its translation is CASSRQGAGDTQYF. The V and J genes are TRBV7-9 and TRBJ2-3; TRBD1 aligns across 10 bases. The germline V gene has CDR1 SEHNR and CDR2 FQNEAQ (reference sequence). The CDR3 length is 14 residues. Unmatched junction bases numbered 4, after V lost 5 bases and J lost 5 bases. Complete variable domain (other parts from reference TRBV7-9 and TRBJ2-3): DTGVSQNPRHKITKRGQNVTFRCDPISEHNRLYWYRQTLGQGPEFLTYFQNEAQLEKSRLLSDRFSAERPKGSFSTLEIQRTEQGDSAMYLCASSRQGAGDTQYFGPGTRLTVL.

This clonotype was picked up a small number of times. V usage is TRBV12-5 and J usage is TRBJ2-5; a possible D gene is TRBD1 (6 bases). CDR3 length: 12 residues. The germline CDR1 and CDR2 sequences are LGHNT and FRNRAP. Trimming pared 7 bases from V and 5 bases from J, leaving 11 bases between. Here the CDR3 reads CASALGAETQYF. DNA of the CDR3: TGTGCTAGTGCCTTGGGGGCGGAGACCCAGTACTTC.

This clonotype was seen a handful of times. This chain uses TRBV7-2 with TRBJ2-1, with D possibly matching TRBD2 (5 bases). Deletions cut 0 bases from V and 10 bases from J, with 10 bases between. Per the germline V gene, CDR1 is SGHTA and CDR2 is FQGNSA. The CDR3 has 13 amino acids. CDR3 sequence: CASSLALGGEQFF. The CDR3 DNA is TGTGCCAGCAGCTTAGCTCTCGGCGGGGAGCAGTTCTTC.

The chain couples TRBV20-1 to TRBJ2-3; D is uncertain. V was trimmed by 7 bases and J by 3 bases, leaving 17 bases between them. This CDR3 is built from 14 residues. Per germline, CDR1 DFQATT and CDR2 SNEGSKA (reference sequence). CDR3: CSGISGGPTDTQYF. The CDR3 region has the DNA TGCAGTGGGATTAGTGGTGGGCCTACAGATACGCAGTATTTT.

J is TRBJ2-5 and V is TRBV20-1, with D possibly called TRBD1 or TRBD2 (5 bases each). This CDR3 has 15 amino acids. Germline CDR1 is DFQATT and CDR2 is SNEGSKA (reference sequence). The V end lost 6 bases, the J end lost 0 bases, and 17 bases lay between the germline ends. The CDR3 DNA reads as TGCAGTGCCTTCAGAGGGGCTAGCAACCAAGAGACCCAGTACTTC. Its translation is CSAFRGASNQETQYF.

This clonotype was counted ten times or more. The chain is built from TRBV4-3 and TRBJ2-1; 8 bases map to TRBD2. The trim removed 1 base at V and 8 bases at J, leaving 16 bases unmatched. In germline, CDR1 is LGHNA, CDR2 YSLEER. The CDR3 contains 18 residues. The CDR3 spells CASSQVIGTRLVRDEQFF. In DNA, the CDR3 is TGCGCCAGCAGCCAAGTAATTGGGACTAGGCTTGTACGAGATGAGCAGTTCTTC.

This clonotype was counted only a few times. The junction differs from germline at one of its ends, possibly a read error. J is TRBJ2-3 and V is TRBV7-7; 7 bases agree with TRBD1. Germline-derived CDR1 and CDR2 are SSHAT and FNYEAQ (reference sequence). The CDR3 has 15 residues. The CDR3 reads CASSSRDSRTDTQYF. The CDR3 bases are TGTGCTAGCAGCTCCCGGGACAGCCGCACAGATACGCAGTATTTT.

This clonotype was seen at least ten times. The chain is built from TRBV5-1 and TRBJ1-1; D is undetermined. Germline V lookup: CDR1 SGHRS, CDR2 YFSETQ. There are 16 residues in the CDR3. Trimming shortened V by 0 bases and J by 4 bases, and 16 bases separated the two germline ends. This CDR3 is CASSLAREGRFTEAFF. The CDR3 bases are TGCGCCAGCAGCTTGGCCCGGGAGGGTCGTTTCACTGAAGCTTTCTTT.

This clonotype was detected many times. The CDR3 protein is CASSITGGRLTQYF. As DNA, the CDR3 is TGCGCCAGCAGCATCACAGGGGGTCGGTTGACCCAGTACTTC. The chain uses TRBV5-1 and TRBJ2-5; TRBD1 aligns across 8 bases. The CDR3 loop spans 14 amino acids. The junction had 9 bases not matched to a gene; V was cut back by 4 bases and J by 7 bases. Looked up from germline, CDR1 is SGHRS and CDR2 is YFSETQ.